The rows below give T cell receptor beta chains drawn from one sample of a study of cytomegalovirus exposure and HLA in healthy donors. Assay: immunoSEQ multiplex PCR; the TCRdb copy retains only in-frame clones and omits some. The sample holds 180,000 or so clones, approximately 84% seen once. Sequenced input: PBMCs. The receptors here all came from a girl aged 10-17 years in good health and CMV-seropositive. Each CDR3 is given with its conserved first and last residue. A D gene is named only where the DNA matches it firmly. The size entry is marked missing in some rows and otherwise reads once, few, many or a size class.

V	J	D	size	DNA	CDR3
TRBV2	TRBJ2-1	.	.	TGTGCCAGCGAGGAAGGGGGTGAGCAGTTCTTC	CASEEGGEQFF
TRBV18	TRBJ1-1	.	.	TGTGCCAGCTCACCCTCGGGAAGCATGAACACTGAAGCTTTCTTT	CASSPSGSMNTEAFF
TRBV5-1	TRBJ1-2	TRBD1	.	TGCGCCAGCAGCTTGGCTATGACAGGGGGGAACTATGGCTACACCTTC	CASSLAMTGGNYGYTF
TRBV5-4	TRBJ2-1	TRBD2	few	TGTGCCAGCAGCTTGGCTTCTAGCGGGAGGATAGGCTCTGAGCAGTTCTTC	CASSLASSGRIGSEQFF
TRBV18	TRBJ1-1	.	.	TGTGCCAGCTCACCACAGAGCCATAGCCCTAACACTGAAGCTTTCTTT	CASSPQSHSPNTEAFF
TRBV6-5	TRBJ1-1	.	.	TGTGCCAGCAGAACCGCACAGGGTAAGATGACTGAAGCTTTCTTT	CASRTAQGKMTEAFF
TRBV7-8	TRBJ2-3	.	.	TGTGCCAGCAGCTTAGGAAGGGGGGATACGCAGTATTTT	CASSLGRGDTQYF
TRBV5-1	TRBJ2-7	TRBD2	.	TGCGCCAGCAGCAGGAGCGGGGACTCCTACGAGCAGTACTTC	CASSRSGDSYEQYF
TRBV28	TRBJ2-7	.	once	TGTGCCAGCAGTCCCCACAGAGCCTACGAGCAGTACTTC	CASSPHRAYEQYF
TRBV6-1	TRBJ1-1	TRBD1	.	TGTGCCAGCAGTACCCCTTCAGGGGGCGGTGAAGCTTTCTTT	CASSTPSGGGEAFF
TRBV7-9	TRBJ2-3	TRBD2	few	TGTGCCAGCAGCTTTTTGGCTAGCGGGAGGAACACAGATACGCAGTATTTT	CASSFLASGRNTDTQYF
TRBV5-4	TRBJ2-1	TRBD2	.	TGTGCCAGCAGCAAGTTGGGGGGGATTGAGCAGTTCTTC	CASSKLGGIEQFF
TRBV6-5	TRBJ1-2	.	.	TGTGCCAGCAGTTTACAGGGCTACTATGGCTACACCTTC	CASSLQGYYGYTF
TRBV5-4	TRBJ1-3	.	.	TGTGCCAGCAGCTTGTCCAGGGACTCTGGAAACACCATATATTTT	CASSLSRDSGNTIYF
TRBV28	TRBJ2-7	.	.	TGTGCCAGCAGTCCACCGACAGGGAGGTTTGCCGAGCAGTACTTC	CASSPPTGRFAEQYF
TRBV28	TRBJ2-5	TRBD2	.	TGTGCCAGCAGTTTATGGGCCCTAGCGGACTACCAAGAGACCCAGTACTTC	CASSLWALADYQETQYF
TRBV27	TRBJ2-3	TRBD2	.	TGTGCCAGCAGTCGGACTAGCGGGAGGGTCCGTACAGATACGCAGTATTTT	CASSRTSGRVRTDTQYF
TRBV18	TRBJ1-1	.	once	TGTGCCAGCTCACCTCGTTATGAAGCTTTCTTT	CASSPRYEAFF
TRBV6-5	TRBJ1-1	.	.	TGTGCCAGCAGCCTCGGCACTGAAGCTTTCTTT	CASSLGTEAFF
TRBV7-8	TRBJ1-2	TRBD1	few	TGTGCCAGCAGCTTAACAGGGGGCGCCTATGGCTACACCTTC	CASSLTGGAYGYTF
TRBV30	TRBJ2-3	.	few	TGTGCCTGGAGTGCCGGACTCTACACAGATACGCAGTATTTT	CAWSAGLYTDTQYF
TRBV19	TRBJ1-2	.	.	TGTGCCAGTAGCAGGGATGGCTACACCTTC	CASSRDGYTF
TRBV25-1	TRBJ2-1	TRBD2	.	TGTGCCAGCAGTCCCGGACTAGCGAACAATGAGCAGTTCTTC	CASSPGLANNEQFF
TRBV2	TRBJ2-2	TRBD2	few	TGTGCCAGCAGGGATAGACTAGCGTCGAACACCGGGGAGCTGTTTTTT	CASRDRLASNTGELFF
TRBV15	TRBJ2-5	.	few	TGTGCCACCAGCAGAGATGTCTGGGGGGAAGAGACCCAGTACTTC	CATSRDVWGEETQYF
TRBV7-8	TRBJ2-4	TRBD1	.	TGTGCCAGCAGACCAACAGGGGGTAACATTCAGTACTTC	CASRPTGGNIQYF
TRBV19	TRBJ2-1	.	few	TGTGCCAGTAGTATATCTGCGAGGGTCTCCTACAATGAGCAGTTCTTC	CASSISARVSYNEQFF
TRBV30	TRBJ1-5	.	.	TGTGCCTGGAGTGTAACGGAGGATCAGCCCCAGCATTTT	CAWSVTEDQPQHF
TRBV27	TRBJ2-7	.	.	TGTGCCAGCAGTTTCCTACAGGGGGGGAGGTACGAGCAGTACTTC	CASSFLQGGRYEQYF
TRBV9	TRBJ2-1	TRBD2	once	TGTGCCAGCAGCGTAGTCCCAGCGGGAGGGATTGAGCAGTTCTTC	CASSVVPAGGIEQFF
TRBV2	TRBJ2-3	.	few	TGTGCCAGCAGTATAGCGGCTAGCACAGATACGCAGTATTTT	CASSIAASTDTQYF
TRBV29-1	TRBJ2-1	.	.	TGCAGCGTTGAAAAGTCCGGGGCTAGCGTATTTAGTGAGCAGTTCTTC	CSVEKSGASVFSEQFF
TRBV5-1	TRBJ2-3	.	.	TGCGCCAGCAGCTTTAGTCTTGGAGGCACAGATACGCAGTATTTT	CASSFSLGGTDTQYF
TRBV25-1	TRBJ2-2	.	.	TGTGCCAGCAGTGCTTTAGACTACACCGGGGAGCTGTTTTTT	CASSALDYTGELFF
TRBV13	TRBJ1-4	TRBD1	few	TGTGCCAGCAGCCCCCGAGAGGCCATCGGGACAGGGATGCAAAAACTGTTTTTT	CASSPREAIGTGMQKLFF
TRBV4-1	TRBJ2-7	TRBD1	.	TGCGCCAGCAGCCAGCTACAGGGGGAAGAGCAGTACTTC	CASSQLQGEEQYF
TRBV30	TRBJ1-4	TRBD1	.	TGTGCCTGGAGCCTCACACAGGGGACTAATGAAAAACTGTTTTTT	CAWSLTQGTNEKLFF
TRBV15	TRBJ2-5	TRBD1	.	TGTGCCACCAGCAGAGTGGCAGGGGGATGGCGAGAGACCCAGTACTTC	CATSRVAGGWRETQYF
TRBV23-1	TRBJ2-7	.	once	TGCGCCAGCAGTCAATCCCATCGACAGGCCGAGCAGTACTTC	CASSQSHRQAEQYF
TRBV15	TRBJ1-1	.	.	TGTGCCACCAGCAGAGGGGCAGGTGTCACCTCCCCACCTGAAGCTTTCTTT	CATSRGAGVTSPPEAFF
TRBV5-1	TRBJ2-1	TRBD2	once	TGCGCCAGCAGCTACACGACTAGCGCGAAAAATGAGCAGTTCTTC	CASSYTTSAKNEQFF
TRBV4-1	TRBJ2-7	.	.	TGCGCCAGCAGCGACCGGGACTTGCACTCCTACGAGCAGTACTTC	CASSDRDLHSYEQYF
TRBV2	TRBJ2-5	TRBD1	few	TGTGCCAGTATCATAAGGGGGCGGGACCAAGAGACCCAGTACTTC	CASIIRGRDQETQYF
TRBV6-5	TRBJ2-3	.	.	TGTGCCAGCAGTTACTCGTCCTGGTTGGGAGGTAATACGCAGTATTTT	CASSYSSWLGGNTQYF
TRBV2	TRBJ2-6	TRBD1	.	TGTGCCAGCAGGCGGGACAGGGGAGGCTCTGGGGCCAACGTCCTGACTTTC	CASRRDRGGSGANVLTF
TRBV6-6	TRBJ1-2	TRBD1	.	TGTGCCAGCAGTTACGGCAGGGGGCGACTCTATGGCTACACCTTC	CASSYGRGRLYGYTF
TRBV5-1	TRBJ2-5	TRBD1	.	TGCGCCAGCAGCTTCACAGGGGGATACCAAGAGACCCAGTACTTC	CASSFTGGYQETQYF
TRBV18	TRBJ1-1	TRBD1	.	TGTGCCAGCTCCCTCGGACAGGGGGCACTGGGGACTGAAGCTTTCTTT	CASSLGQGALGTEAFF
TRBV2	TRBJ2-5	.	.	TGTGCCAGCACCAAGACAGCGTACCAAGAGACCCAGTACTTC	CASTKTAYQETQYF
TRBV18	TRBJ2-7	TRBD2	.	TGTGCCAGCTCACCGGGAGCGGGAGCGGGCTACGAGCAGTACTTC	CASSPGAGAGYEQYF
TRBV7-9	TRBJ2-7	TRBD1	.	TGTGCCAGCAGCTCCGGACAGGGGGCGGAACACGAGCAGTACTTC	CASSSGQGAEHEQYF
TRBV7-9	TRBJ2-2	TRBD2	.	TGTGCCACCCGGACTAGCGGGATCTCGACGCCCCCGAACACCGGGGAGCTGTTTTTT	CATRTSGISTPPNTGELFF